The rows below give T cell receptor beta chains drawn from one sample of a study of Ad26.COV2.S vaccination and SARS-CoV-2 variants. Method: immunoSEQ multiplex PCR; TCRdb's copy keeps in-frame clones and lacks some. The table includes nearly 400,000 clones, 89% detected once. The sample consisted of peripheral blood, taken in a trial of Ad26.COV2.S vaccine versus placebo. Receptor source: a person between 18 and 65 years old who received the Ad26.COV2.S COVID-19 vaccine or a placebo. The CDR3 runs from the conserved cysteine through the conserved F or W. Fields, in order: J gene, clone size, D gene, V gene, CDR3 DNA, CDR3 protein. D genes are given only for firm matches. A clone size is listed for some rows: how often the clone was seen (once, few, many), or a class if it is expanded.

TRBJ2-7 | . | . | TRBV29-1 | TGCAGCGCCTTGAATGTTGCAGGGAGCGAGCAGTACTTC | CSALNVAGSEQYF
TRBJ2-5 | . | . | TRBV28 | TGTGCCAGCAGTCCCCCGGCTCCAGAGACCCAGTACTTC | CASSPPAPETQYF
TRBJ1-2 | . | . | TRBV12-3/TRBV12-4 | TGTGCCAGCAGTAGACAGTTTAACTATGGCTACACCTTC | CASSRQFNYGYTF
TRBJ2-1 | . | . | TRBV27 | TGTGCCAGCACCCTGTTTTTGGGATCCTACAATGAGCAGTTCTTC | CASTLFLGSYNEQFF
TRBJ1-4 | . | . | TRBV11-3 | TGTGCCAGCAGCCTAGAGGGTCCTAATGAAAAACTGTTTTTT | CASSLEGPNEKLFF
TRBJ1-6 | few | . | TRBV30 | TGTGCCTGGAGTGTGTCAGAAGGGGACTATAATTCACCCCTCCACTTT | CAWSVSEGDYNSPLHF
TRBJ2-2 | . | TRBD2 | TRBV28 | TGTGCCAGCAGTTCCCCCCCCGGGACTAGGGGCACCGGGGAGCTGTTTTTT | CASSSPPGTRGTGELFF
TRBJ2-1 | . | TRBD2 | TRBV19 | TGTGCCAGTAGCCCTCCTTGGACTAGCTTATACAATGAGCAGTTCTTC | CASSPPWTSLYNEQFF
TRBJ2-2 | . | . | TRBV3-1/TRBV3-2 | TGTGCCAGCAGCCAGTGGGACGCAAACACCGGGGAGCTGTTTTTT | CASSQWDANTGELFF
TRBJ2-2 | . | TRBD1 | TRBV18 | TGTGCCAGCTCACCGGGACAGGAGCCCTCCGGGGAGCTGTTTTTT | CASSPGQEPSGELFF